This entry lists 7 T cell receptor beta chains sequenced from one sample in a study of beta chain features in type 1 diabetes (dated by TCRdb to between 2018 and 2020). The library relied on the immunoSEQ multiplex PCR assay. All of the isolated RNA was reverse transcribed with the High Capacity cDNA Reverse Transcription Kit, so expressed TCRB transcripts were sequenced. Held by TCRdb, this immuneACCESS table contains in-frame sequences only and omits some clones. Under half of the omission traces to an unresolved V gene where checked; the cause of the rest is unknown. The sample data list around 710,000 clones, and approximately 13% of these were observed just once. The ten largest clones add up to around 0.12% of the sample. These TCRs' antigens remain unknown. Summary of the overall study and its limitations: In all four CD4+ subsets, TCRB CDR3 length was moderately but significantly shorter in type 1 diabetes patients.

The material sequenced was naive CD4+ T cells from blood. Sample cell subset or site, as interpreted from the label and publication: true naive CD4+ T cells. Every receptor here comes from a man aged 30 to 45 with type 1 diabetes.

The CDR3 region has the DNA TGTGCCAGTAGTGAGGGGAACTATGGCTACACCTTC. This gives the protein CASSEGNYGYTF. The rearrangement uses TRBV19 and TRBJ1-2, with a tentative D call TRBD1 (5 bases). V was shortened by 5 bases and J by 2 bases, with 6 bases between the two germline ends. Per germline, CDR1 LNHDA and CDR2 SQIVND (reference sequence). This CDR3 region has 12 residues.

The chain couples TRBV15 to TRBJ1-5; D remains unclear. Per germline, CDR1 LNHNV and CDR2 YYDKDF (reference sequence). This CDR3 has 14 residues. V gave up 1 base and J gave up 0 bases, with 4 bases separating them. CDR3 loop: CATSRGVSNQPQHF. The CDR3 bases are TGTGCCACCAGCAGAGGGGTTAGCAATCAGCCCCAGCATTTT.

The V and J genes are TRBV7-9 and TRBJ2-2; 9 bases match TRBD1. The CDR3 extends over 16 amino acids. Germline loops: CDR1 SEHNR, CDR2 FQNEAQ (reference sequence). V was pared by 5 bases and J by 8 bases, with 12 bases of the junction left unmatched. Written as DNA, the CDR3 is TGTGCCAGCAGCGTGGCCGGGACAGGGATAGCTGGGGAGCTGTTTTTT. Protein sequence: CASSVAGTGIAGELFF.

V is TRBV7-9 and J is TRBJ1-2; perhaps TRBD1 as D (5 bases). Trimming removed 5 bases at V and 2 bases at J, with 12 bases between. The CDR3 covers 14 residues. Per the germline V gene, CDR1 is SEHNR and CDR2 is FQNEAQ (reference sequence). DNA of the CDR3: TGTGCCAGCAGCCGCCCGGGGGACAACTATGGCTACACCTTC. This codes for CASSRPGDNYGYTF.

The chain is built from TRBV5-1 and TRBJ2-3, with TRBD2 as a possible D gene (6 bases). Trimming stripped 0 bases from V and 1 base from J, with 9 bases between. This CDR3 region has 15 residues. CDR1 is SGHRS, CDR2 YFSETQ, per germline. The CDR3 sequence is CASSLVGEGTDTQYF. DNA of the CDR3: TGCGCCAGCAGCTTGGTTGGGGAGGGCACAGATACGCAGTATTTT.

This clone was counted a few times. The V gene is TRBV7-6, the J gene TRBJ1-3; a possible D gene is TRBD1 (6 bases). V lost 0 bases to trimming and J lost 2 bases, with 8 bases between them. Per germline, CDR1 SGHVS and CDR2 FNYEAQ. The CDR3 is 15 amino acids. The DNA for the CDR3 is TGTGCCAGCAGCTTAGCGGGACAAACTGGAAACACCATATATTTT. Residues: CASSLAGQTGNTIYF. Full variable domain (outside the CDR3, taken from reference TRBV7-6 and TRBJ1-3): GAGVSQSPRYKVTKRGQDVALRCDPISGHVSLYWYRQALGQGPEFLTYFNYEAQQDKSGLPNDRFSAERPEGSISTLTIQRTEQRDSAMYRCASSLAGQTGNTIYFGEGSWLTVV.

The CDR3 nucleotides read TGTGCCAGCAGTCAACAGGGGGTTCAATCACCCCTCCACTTT. Translated: CASSQQGVQSPLHF. The rearrangement uses TRBV6-6 and TRBJ1-6; 8 nucleotides match TRBD1. The CDR3 consists of 14 residues. CDR1 MNHNY and CDR2 SVGAGI come from the germline V gene (reference sequence). The junction had 7 bases not matched to a gene; V was cut back by 5 bases and J by 10 bases.